There are a few counts of the clone carrying this T cell receptor beta chain. The junction had 8 bases not matched to a gene; V was cut back by 7 bases and J by 3 bases. From germline, CDR1 is MDHEN and CDR2 SYDVKM. The CDR3 extends over 15 amino acids. With 60 Vbeta and 13 Jbeta primers, the PCR was carried out. The repertoire was sequenced with immunoSEQ multiplex PCR; TCRdb's copy has only in-frame clones and lacks some. The sample shows over 120,000 clones, around 78% of them seen only once. This record comes from a study of cytomegalovirus exposure and HLA in healthy donors. Study-level information: Earlier, some 200 million T cells were analyzed, and some 120 million unique TCR beta sequences were found among them.

The material sequenced was PBMCs. V and J are TRBV28 and TRBJ1-2; 10 nucleotides match TRBD1. This receptor was identified in a woman under 30 in good health and CMV-seropositive. The CDR3 bases are TGTGCCAGCACACCATCCGGACAGGGGGACTATGGCTACACCTTC. As protein: CASTPSGQGDYGYTF.